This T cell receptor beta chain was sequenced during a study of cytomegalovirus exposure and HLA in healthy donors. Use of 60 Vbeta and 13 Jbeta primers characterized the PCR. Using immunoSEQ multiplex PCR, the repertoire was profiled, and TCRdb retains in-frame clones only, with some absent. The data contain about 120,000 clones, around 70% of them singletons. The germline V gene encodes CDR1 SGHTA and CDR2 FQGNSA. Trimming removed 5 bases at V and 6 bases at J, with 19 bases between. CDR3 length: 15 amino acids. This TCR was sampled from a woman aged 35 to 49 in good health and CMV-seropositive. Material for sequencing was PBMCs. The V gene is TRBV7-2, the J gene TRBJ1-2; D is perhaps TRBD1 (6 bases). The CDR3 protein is CASSPATGTRDGYTF. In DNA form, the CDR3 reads TGTGCCAGCAGCCCCGCTACCGGGACAAGGGATGGCTACACCTTC.